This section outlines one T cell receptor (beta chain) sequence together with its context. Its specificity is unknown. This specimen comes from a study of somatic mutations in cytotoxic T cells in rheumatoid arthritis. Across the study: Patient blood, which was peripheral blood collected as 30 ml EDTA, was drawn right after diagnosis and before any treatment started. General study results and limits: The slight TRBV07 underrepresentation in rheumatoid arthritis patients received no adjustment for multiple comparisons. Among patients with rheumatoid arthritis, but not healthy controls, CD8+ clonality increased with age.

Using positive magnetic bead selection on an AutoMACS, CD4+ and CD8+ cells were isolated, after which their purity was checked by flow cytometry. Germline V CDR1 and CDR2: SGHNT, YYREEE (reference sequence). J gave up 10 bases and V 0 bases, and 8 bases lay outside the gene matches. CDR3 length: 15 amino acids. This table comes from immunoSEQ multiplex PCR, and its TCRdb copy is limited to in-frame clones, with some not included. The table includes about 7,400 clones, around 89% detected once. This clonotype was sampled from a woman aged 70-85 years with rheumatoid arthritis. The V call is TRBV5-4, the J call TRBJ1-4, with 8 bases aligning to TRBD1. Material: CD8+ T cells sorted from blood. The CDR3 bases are TGTGCCAGCAGCTTGGCTGGGACAGGAATCGGAAAACTGTTTTTT. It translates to CASSLAGTGIGKLFF.